The present entry profiles one T cell receptor beta chain with its context. Here immunoSEQ multiplex PCR was the method, and the copy in TCRdb shows in-frame clones only, minus some. The table records more than 400,000 clones, 90% of them present only once. The data derive from a study of Ad26.COV2.S vaccination and SARS-CoV-2 variants. Specified treatment: roughly 19 received Ad26.COV2.S at low or high dose, single or two shots; 5 received placebo; per-sample allocation not given. Sampling was performed 63 days after the first vaccine or placebo injection. Trimming shortened V by 5 bases and J by 7 bases, and 19 bases separated the two germline ends. CDR3 length equals 15 residues. Looked up from germline, CDR1 is SGDLS and CDR2 is YYNGEE.

This chain joins TRBV9 and TRBJ2-4; possible D gene TRBD2, 6 bases. This material consisted of peripheral blood, taken in a trial of Ad26.COV2.S vaccine versus placebo. This receptor was obtained from a person aged 18-65 years who received the Ad26.COV2.S COVID-19 vaccine or a placebo. The DNA of the CDR3 is TGTGCCAGCAGTTCTGGGGGAGGAAGCCCTAACATTCAGTACTTC. Translation gives CASSSGGGSPNIQYF.